This section outlines one T cell receptor beta chain sequence together with its context. Its antigen remains unidentified. TCRdb re-derived calls from the RT-PCR reads in MiXCR, one entry per CDR3 protein. The sample shows roughly 710,000 distinct CDR3 sequences, approximately 15% of them seen only once. This sample was taken from a study of response to subunit inactivated influenza vaccine. Broader study findings: Seasonal influenza vaccination, on each occasion, was suggested by the authors to recruit few new T cells.

The source material was PBMCs from blood, sampled roughly 2 weeks before vaccination. The TCR comes from a middle-aged man who received an inactivated influenza vaccine.

The CDR3 DNA reads TGCAGCGTTACTAGCGGGAGTTGGGGTGAGCAGTACTTC. The encoded protein is CSVTSGSWGEQYF. The gene calls are TRBV29-1 and TRBJ2-7; 11 bases are a match to TRBD2. The CDR3 is 13 residues long. CDR1 and CDR2 (germline): SQVTM, ANQGSEA. V was clipped by 5 bases and J by 7 bases; unmatched bases: 7.